This record looks at one T cell receptor (beta chain) sequence and its context. Its cognate antigen is unknown. This entry is derived from a study of T-cell reconstitution after alpha-beta-depleted transplantation in children. Study-level points and caveats: Newly made T cells mostly supplied T-cell counts and diversity one year after transplant. Reports say that about two months after transplant, the alpha-beta T cells came out of several hundred graft clones that had expanded.

The CDR3 spans 18 residues. V was cut by 1 base and J by 1 base, with 16 bases left in between. This sample's TCRbeta library carried unique molecular identifier barcodes. TCRdb re-analysed the PCR reads in MiXCR, keeping a single row per CDR3 protein. The sample includes under 300,000 distinct CDR3 sequences, roughly 11% seen only once; the top ten take less than 25%. The rearrangement links TRBV23-1 to TRBJ2-2; tentative D call: TRBD2 (5 bases). TRBV23-1 has ORF status, its function being uncertain. Sequences were derived from peripheral blood, sampled 180 days after TCRalphabeta/CD19-depleted stem cell transplant. The sequence was obtained from a male patient aged 2 to 9 who had a stem cell transplant for chronic granulomatous disease, so the T cells may come from the graft donor. The CDR3 bases are TGCGCCAGCAGTCAATACTCCAGAGGGCGGATGAACACCGGGGAGCTGTTTTTT. This gives the protein CASSQYSRGRMNTGELFF.